This passage covers 5 T cell receptor beta chains from one sample sequenced in a study of blood T cell repertoires in COVID-19 (dated by TCRdb to about 2020). The receptor library was made with the immunoSEQ multiplex PCR assay. In TCRdb, the immuneACCESS table is reduced to in-frame sequences with V and J assigned. These tables do not hold every clone; where another copy was compared, an unresolved V gene accounts for under half, and the others remain unexplained. Recorded for this sample are some 200,000 clones; approximately 80% of them occurred a single time. The biggest ten clones account for roughly 1.3% of the sample. The sequenced material came from PBMCs or T cells enriched from blood (not recorded which). The source of these receptors is a woman aged 40 to 50 with acute COVID-19.

The rearrangement joins TRBV7-8 to TRBJ1-2, with D hard to call. V dropped 5 bases and J dropped 2 bases, with 12 bases sitting between them. Germline CDR1 reads SGHVS; CDR2 reads FQNEAQ. This CDR3 comprises 14 residues. The CDR3 sequence is CASSRGGGNYGYTF. The CDR3 DNA reads TGTGCCAGCAGCAGAGGAGGAGGAAACTATGGCTACACCTTC.

V usage is TRBV29-1 and J usage is TRBJ2-1; D perhaps matches TRBD2 (6 bases). CDR1 is SQVTM, CDR2 ANQGSEA, per germline. The V end was cut by 6 bases, the J end by 0 bases, with 12 bases between. CDR3 length equals 14 residues. CDR3 residues: CSVRRLVSYNEQFF. CDR3 DNA: TGCAGCGTGCGTCGACTAGTCTCCTACAATGAGCAGTTCTTC.

V gene TRBV12-3 or TRBV12-4 combines with J gene TRBJ1-4; weak D call: TRBD1 (5 bases). V gave up 9 bases and J gave up 3 bases, with 11 bases separating them. The CDR3 consists of 13 residues. Here the CDR3 reads CASSRQSNEKLFF. CDR3 DNA: TGTGCCAGTTCCAGACAGTCTAATGAAAAACTGTTTTTT.

The chain recombines TRBV15 with TRBJ2-3; 7 bases fit TRBD1. This CDR3 spans 14 amino acids. Unmatched junction bases numbered 6, after V lost 5 bases and J lost 4 bases. CDR1 is LNHNV and CDR2 is YYDKDF in the germline V gene (reference sequence). The CDR3 here is CATSASRGSDTQYF. Here the CDR3 DNA reads TGTGCCACCAGCGCGAGCAGGGGGTCAGATACGCAGTATTTT. Full variable domain (missing parts from reference TRBV15 and TRBJ2-3): DAMVIQNPRYQVTQFGKPVTLSCSQTLNHNVMYWYQQKSSQAPKLLFHYYDKDFNNEADTPDNFQSRRPNTSFCFLDIRSPGLGDTAMYLCATSASRGSDTQYFGPGTRLTVL.

This sequence joins TRBV19 and TRBJ1-5; the match to TRBD1 covers 8 bases. Per the germline V gene, CDR1 is LNHDA and CDR2 is SQIVND (reference sequence). Losses at the gene ends were 5 bases for V and 5 bases for J; bases not matched to a gene: 5. This CDR3 is 14 amino acids long. This CDR3 is CASSFRQGYQPQHF. The CDR3 region has the DNA TGTGCCAGTAGTTTCAGACAGGGGTATCAGCCCCAGCATTTT. Looking up the rest from reference TRBV19 and TRBJ1-5 gives the full variable domain: DGGITQSPKYLFRKEGQNVTLSCEQNLNHDAMYWYRQDPGQGLRLIYYSQIVNDFQKGDIAEGYSVSREKKESFPLTVTSAQKNPTAFYLCASSFRQGYQPQHFGDGTRLSIL.